What follows are 15 T cell receptor beta chains derived from one specimen sequenced in a study of CD8 T cells in ankylosing spondylitis. Notes on the study in general: In ankylosing spondylitis blood, a motif of roughly eight highly homologous TCR beta variants appeared characteristic.

TCRdb called the 5' RACE reads again in MiXCR, with one record for every CDR3 protein. The table has 670,000 or so distinct CDR3 sequences, around a fifth seen once. Their specific antigens are unknown. Sequencing used blood, either unsorted or a sorted T cell fraction (not recorded which). These receptors all come from a male donor with ankylosing spondylitis.

The rearrangement uses TRBV6-1 and TRBJ2-7, with a tentative D call TRBD1 (6 bases). The CDR3 covers 14 residues. CDR1 and CDR2 (germline): MNHNS, SASEGT. Trimming left V 5 bases short and J 2 bases short, with 13 bases between. CDR3 sequence (DNA): TGTGCCAGCAGTAACCGCCAGGGGCCCTACGAGCAGTACTTC. It translates to CASSNRQGPYEQYF.

The chain carries TRBV7-2 and TRBJ1-2; D gene unclear. This CDR3 is built from 14 residues. Germline loops: CDR1 SGHTA, CDR2 FQGNSA. Trimming pared 0 bases from V and 4 bases from J, leaving 9 bases between. DNA for the CDR3: TGTGCCAGCAGCTTAGCGCTGGGCGGCTATGGCTACACCTTC. Its translation is CASSLALGGYGYTF.

The chain combines TRBV6-2 or TRBV6-3 with TRBJ2-1; 14 bases are a match to TRBD2. With V trimmed by 6 bases and J by 7 bases, 8 bases remained unmatched. CDR3 length: 16 amino acids. Germline V gene data show CDR1 as MNHEY and CDR2 as SVGEGT. CDR3 residues: CASRPPGLAGDNEQFF. For the CDR3, the DNA is TGTGCCAGCAGACCTCCGGGACTAGCGGGAGATAATGAGCAGTTCTTC.

The genes are TRBV20-1 and TRBJ1-6, with 7 bases that match TRBD1. This CDR3 spans 15 amino acids. Germline lookup yields CDR1 DFQATT and CDR2 SNEGSKA (reference sequence). Unmatched junction bases numbered 8, after V lost 0 bases and J lost 9 bases. The CDR3 nucleotides are TGCAGTGCTAGAGATCGACAGGGAGTACTTTCACCCCTCCACTTT. It codes for CSARDRQGVLSPLHF.

The rearrangement links TRBV28 to TRBJ2-7; the D gene is possibly TRBD1 (5 bases). Per germline, CDR1 MDHEN and CDR2 SYDVKM. The V gene lost 6 bases and the J gene lost 0 bases, with 15 bases spanning the gap. There are 15 residues in the CDR3. The CDR3 loop reads CASSPSDKLSYEQYF. The CDR3 bases are TGTGCCAGCAGCCCTTCGGACAAACTCTCCTACGAGCAGTACTTC.

The V and J genes are TRBV7-7 and TRBJ2-1, with D possibly being TRBD1 (5 bases). The CDR3 loop spans 13 amino acids. V lost 5 bases and J lost 10, with 15 bases in between. Germline CDR1 reads SSHAT; CDR2 reads FNYEAQ (reference sequence). The CDR3 region is CASSPLNRGEQFF. As DNA, the CDR3 is TGTGCCAGCAGCCCGTTGAATAGGGGCGAGCAGTTCTTC.

This clonotype was recorded many times. The chain links TRBV20-1 to TRBJ1-5, with 8 bases fitting TRBD1. V trimming: 0 bases; J trimming: 4 bases; junction bases outside the gene matches: 5. Germline lookup yields CDR1 DFQATT and CDR2 SNEGSKA (reference sequence). CDR3 size: 15 residues. CDR3 sequence (DNA): TGCAGTGCTAGAGACCGAACAGGGGGTAATCAGCCCCAGCATTTT. Translated, it gives CSARDRTGGNQPQHF.

This clonotype was observed a few times. The gene calls are TRBV12-3 or TRBV12-4 and TRBJ2-1, with D possibly being TRBD1 (5 bases). The CDR3 runs 15 residues. V shed 6 bases and J shed 2 bases, with 14 bases lying between them. The DNA for the CDR3 is TGTGCCAGCAGCCGAACCCCAGGGACCTACAATGAGCAGTTCTTC. It codes for CASSRTPGTYNEQFF.

The rearrangement joins TRBV10-3 to TRBJ2-1; 10 bases line up with TRBD2. Germline V gives CDR1 ENHRY, CDR2 SYGVKD. The CDR3 loop spans 15 amino acids. After removal of 4 bases from V and 6 bases from J, the junction contained 6 bases not matched to a gene. The CDR3 nucleotides read TGTGCCATCAGTGCCCCTAGCGGGAGTGGCAATGAGCAGTTCTTC. As protein: CAISAPSGSGNEQFF.

This chain joins TRBV12-3 or TRBV12-4 and TRBJ1-1, with D tentatively TRBD1 (5 bases). With 2 bases removed from V and 6 bases from J, the gap between germline ends came to 16 bases. CDR3 length: 15 residues. CDR3 amino acids: CASSLRRTGVAEAFF. CDR3 bases: TGTGCCAGCAGTTTACGCCGTACAGGCGTTGCTGAAGCTTTCTTT.

This clonotype has only a few counts. The chain couples TRBV7-8 to TRBJ1-4; 7 bases are a match to TRBD1. The trim removed 1 base at V and 8 bases at J, leaving 7 bases unmatched. The CDR3 is 15 residues long. The germline gives CDR1 SGHVS, CDR2 FQNEAQ. CDR3 protein: CASSLEDRVGEKLFF. The CDR3 DNA is TGTGCCAGCAGCTTAGAAGACAGGGTCGGGGAAAAACTGTTTTTT.

This chain joins TRBV12-3 or TRBV12-4 and TRBJ2-3; 12 bases are a match to TRBD2. This CDR3 has 19 residues. The trim removed 4 bases at V and 1 base at J, leaving 12 bases unmatched. CDR3 sequence: CASSYPGLAGFRGTDTQYF. In DNA, the CDR3 is TGTGCCAGCAGTTACCCGGGACTAGCGGGTTTTCGGGGCACAGATACGCAGTATTTT.

V usage is TRBV6-2 or TRBV6-3 and J usage is TRBJ2-1; either TRBD1 or TRBD2 may fit D (6 bases each). This CDR3 comprises 14 residues. Trimming removed 7 bases at V and 0 bases at J, with 10 bases between. Germline V gene lookup returns CDR1 MNHEY and CDR2 SVGEGT. CDR3 amino acids: CASKGGHSYNEQFF. In DNA form, the CDR3 reads TGTGCCAGCAAGGGGGGACACTCCTACAATGAGCAGTTCTTC.

V and J are TRBV20-1 and TRBJ2-5; 7 bases align to TRBD1. The CDR3 consists of 17 residues. The V and J ends lost 0 bases and 3 bases, in that order; junction bases with no gene match: 13. Germline V gene sequence: CDR1 DFQATT, CDR2 SNEGSKA (reference sequence). The CDR3 sequence is CSARDKIQNRGKETQYF. The CDR3 nucleotides read TGCAGTGCTAGAGATAAAATCCAGAACAGGGGAAAAGAGACCCAGTACTTC.

The rearrangement links TRBV27 to TRBJ2-5, with a weak D call TRBD2 (6 bases). This CDR3 region has 15 residues. The germline V gene encodes CDR1 MNHEY and CDR2 SMNVEV (reference sequence). Trimming removed 5 bases from V and 6 bases from J, with 19 bases in between. The CDR3 region is CASSPVHGSIKTQYF. Here the CDR3 DNA reads TGTGCCAGCAGTCCCGTCCACGGGAGTATAAAGACCCAGTACTTC.